There are many counts of the clone carrying this T cell receptor beta chain. The V gene's germline CDR1 is ENHRY and CDR2 SYGVKD. The CDR3 spans 14 residues. V shed 2 bases, J shed 4 bases, and the junction held 1 base outside the gene matches. Time point: newly diagnosed GD, antithyroid drugs for less than 3 months. With RNA extracted from PBMCs as input, the TCR library was made. The entry originates in a study of regulatory T cells in long-lasting Graves disease. To make TCR beta libraries, researchers used iRepertoire HTBI primers and Arm-PCR of CDR3 regions. In the source study's methods: The samples yielded roughly 60 TRBV and roughly 15 TRBJ segments. A single record per CDR3 protein comes from TCRdb applying MiXCR to the multiplex PCR reads. V and J calls and clone size were set by TCRdb, not the authors. The sample consists of around 320,000 distinct CDR3 sequences, around 17% of them appearing once.

These data are also associated with another study on T cells in Graves' hyperthyroidism and ophthalmopathy. As that report states: An absence of ophthalmopathy progression within 18 months meant stable Graves' hyperthyroidism. The study used the HTBI primer set for a first-round RT-PCR of the TCR CDR3. Blood also held most thyroid clonotypes expanded beyond 0.001.

This specimen consisted of peripheral blood mononuclear cells (PBMCs), obtained at new diagnosis, from a patient treated with antithyroid drugs. The sequence came from a man between 35 and 55 years old with Graves disease. The chain links TRBV10-3 to TRBJ2-5; TRBD2 matches at 10 bases. CDR3 amino acids: CAISEASGGETQYF. CDR3 sequence (DNA): TGTGCCATCAGTGAGGCTAGCGGGGGAGAGACCCAGTACTTC.